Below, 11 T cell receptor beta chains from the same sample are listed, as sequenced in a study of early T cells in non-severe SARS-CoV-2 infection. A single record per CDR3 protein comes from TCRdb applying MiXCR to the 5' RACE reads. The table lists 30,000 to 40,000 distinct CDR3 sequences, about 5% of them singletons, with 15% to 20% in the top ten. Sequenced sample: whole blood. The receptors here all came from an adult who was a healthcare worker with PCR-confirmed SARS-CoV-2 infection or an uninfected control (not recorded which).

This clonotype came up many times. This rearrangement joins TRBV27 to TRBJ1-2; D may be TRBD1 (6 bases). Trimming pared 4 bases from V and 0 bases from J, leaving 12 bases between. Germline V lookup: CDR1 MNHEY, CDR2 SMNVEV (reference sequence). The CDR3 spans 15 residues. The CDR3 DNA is TGTGCCAGCAGTTCCTCAGGGGAGGCTAACTATGGCTACACCTTC. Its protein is CASSSSGEANYGYTF.

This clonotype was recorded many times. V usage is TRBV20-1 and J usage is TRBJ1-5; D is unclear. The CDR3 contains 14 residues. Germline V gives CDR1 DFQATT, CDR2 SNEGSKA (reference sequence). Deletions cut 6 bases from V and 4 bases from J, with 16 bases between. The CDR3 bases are TGCAGTGCCACCCCTGCAGGTCCAAATCAGCCCCAGCATTTT. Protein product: CSATPAGPNQPQHF.

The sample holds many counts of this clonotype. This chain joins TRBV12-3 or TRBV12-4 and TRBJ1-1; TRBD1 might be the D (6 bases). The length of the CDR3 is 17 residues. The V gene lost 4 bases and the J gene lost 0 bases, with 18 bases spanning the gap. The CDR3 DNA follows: TGTGCCAGCAGTTCTACGGGGGCGCGCATAATGAACACTGAAGCTTTCTTT. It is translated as CASSSTGARIMNTEAFF.

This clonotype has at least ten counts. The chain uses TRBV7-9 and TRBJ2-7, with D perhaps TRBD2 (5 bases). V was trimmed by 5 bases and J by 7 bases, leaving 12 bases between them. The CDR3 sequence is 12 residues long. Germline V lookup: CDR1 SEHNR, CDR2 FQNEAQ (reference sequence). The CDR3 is CASSPGGVEQYF. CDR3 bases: TGTGCCAGCAGCCCCGGAGGAGTTGAGCAGTACTTC.

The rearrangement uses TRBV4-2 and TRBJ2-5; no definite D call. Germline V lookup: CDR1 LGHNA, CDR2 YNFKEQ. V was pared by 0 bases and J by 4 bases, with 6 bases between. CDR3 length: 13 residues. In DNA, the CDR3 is TGTGCCAGCAGCCAAGATGGCAGAGAGACCCAGTACTTC. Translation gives CASSQDGRETQYF.

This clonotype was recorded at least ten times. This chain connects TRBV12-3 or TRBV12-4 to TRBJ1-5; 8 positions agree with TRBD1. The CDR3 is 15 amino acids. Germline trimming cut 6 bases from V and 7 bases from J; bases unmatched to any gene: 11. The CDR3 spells CASSPGQVVEQPQHF. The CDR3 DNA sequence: TGTGCCAGCAGCCCGGGACAGGTAGTTGAGCAGCCCCAGCATTTT.

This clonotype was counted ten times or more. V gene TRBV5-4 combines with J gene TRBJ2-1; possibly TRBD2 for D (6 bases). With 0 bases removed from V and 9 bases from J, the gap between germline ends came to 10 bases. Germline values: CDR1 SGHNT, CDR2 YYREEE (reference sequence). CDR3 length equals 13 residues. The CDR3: CASSLAGGFEQFF. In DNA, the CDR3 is TGTGCCAGCAGCTTGGCCGGAGGGTTTGAGCAGTTCTTC.

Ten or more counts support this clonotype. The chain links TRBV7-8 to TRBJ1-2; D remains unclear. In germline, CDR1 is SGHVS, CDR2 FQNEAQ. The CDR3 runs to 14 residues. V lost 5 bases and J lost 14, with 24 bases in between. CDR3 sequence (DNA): TGTGCCAGCAGCGGTAGTGAGGCCCGCTTATGGCTAACCTTC. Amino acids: CASSGSEARLWLTF.

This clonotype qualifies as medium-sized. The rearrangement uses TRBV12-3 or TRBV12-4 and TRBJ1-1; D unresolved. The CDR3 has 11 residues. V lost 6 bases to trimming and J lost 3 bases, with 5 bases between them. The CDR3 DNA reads TGTGCCAGCAGATCGTACACTGAAGCTTTCTTT. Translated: CASRSYTEAFF.

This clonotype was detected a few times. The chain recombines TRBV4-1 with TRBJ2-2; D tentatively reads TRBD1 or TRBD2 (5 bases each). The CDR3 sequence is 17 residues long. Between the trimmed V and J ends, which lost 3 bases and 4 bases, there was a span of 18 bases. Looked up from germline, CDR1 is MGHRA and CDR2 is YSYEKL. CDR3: CASSHVSRGGITGELFF. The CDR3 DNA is TGCGCCAGCAGCCACGTCAGCCGGGGCGGAATCACCGGGGAGCTGTTTTTT.

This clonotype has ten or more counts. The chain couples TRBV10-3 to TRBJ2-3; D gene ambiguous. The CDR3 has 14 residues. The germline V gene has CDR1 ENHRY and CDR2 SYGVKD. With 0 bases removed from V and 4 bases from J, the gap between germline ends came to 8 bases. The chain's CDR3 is CAISESIRSDTQYF. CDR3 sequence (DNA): TGTGCCATCAGTGAGTCGATTCGCTCAGATACGCAGTATTTT.